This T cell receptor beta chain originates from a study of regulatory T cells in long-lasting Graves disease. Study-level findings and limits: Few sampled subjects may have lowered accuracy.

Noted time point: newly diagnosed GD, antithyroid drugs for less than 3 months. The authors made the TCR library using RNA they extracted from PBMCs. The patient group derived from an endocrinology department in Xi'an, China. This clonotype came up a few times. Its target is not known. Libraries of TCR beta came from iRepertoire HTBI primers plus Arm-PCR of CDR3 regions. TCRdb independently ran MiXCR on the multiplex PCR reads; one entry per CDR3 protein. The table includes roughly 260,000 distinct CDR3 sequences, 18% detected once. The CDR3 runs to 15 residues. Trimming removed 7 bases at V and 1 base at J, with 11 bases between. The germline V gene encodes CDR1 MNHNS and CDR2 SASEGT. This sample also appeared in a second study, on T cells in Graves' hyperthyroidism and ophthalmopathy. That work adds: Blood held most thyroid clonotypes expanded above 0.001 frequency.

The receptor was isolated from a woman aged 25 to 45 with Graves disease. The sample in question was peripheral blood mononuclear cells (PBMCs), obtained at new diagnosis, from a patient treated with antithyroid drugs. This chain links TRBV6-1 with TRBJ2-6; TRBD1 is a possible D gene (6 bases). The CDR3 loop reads CASTITGSGANVLTF. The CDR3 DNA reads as TGTGCCAGCACCATTACAGGGTCTGGGGCCAACGTCCTGACTTTC.